A selection of T cell receptor beta chains follows, all from one sample in a study of blood T cells in healthy people across ages. TCRdb re-analysed the 5' RACE reads in MiXCR, keeping a single row per CDR3 protein. This sample has under 2 million distinct CDR3 sequences, with roughly 32% found just once. Sequencing was carried out using blood. Every receptor here comes from a woman aged 25 to 39 in good health. Each CDR3 is given with its conserved first and last residue. A D gene is named only where the DNA matches it firmly.

j_call,cdr3_length,v_call,d_call,cdr3_aa
TRBJ2-6,17,TRBV12-3/TRBV12-4,.,CASGYPATLSGANVLTF
TRBJ2-1,14,TRBV7-2,.,CASSLEYSNNEQFF
TRBJ2-1,16,TRBV2,TRBD2,CASRGAQAGPHNEQFF
TRBJ2-3,17,TRBV13,TRBD2,CASSFPGLAGDADTQYF
TRBJ2-6,15,TRBV9,.,CASSVRGAGANILTF
TRBJ1-2,15,TRBV7-6,.,CASSFGTARNYGYTF
TRBJ1-5,16,TRBV9,.,CASSAGPDRREQPQHF
TRBJ2-7,16,TRBV27,TRBD1,CANLDATGATLGEQYF
TRBJ2-3,15,TRBV7-2,.,CASSLELGGPATQYF
TRBJ2-3,15,TRBV20-1,.,CSARDGYSGTDTQYF
TRBJ1-6,16,TRBV4-1,.,CASSQDRGTANSPLHF
TRBJ2-1,18,TRBV20-1,TRBD2,CSARDSQSLSGNLNEQFF
TRBJ2-5,15,TRBV11-2,.,CASSSGHPGIETQYF
TRBJ2-3,15,TRBV7-2,.,CASSDPRGSTDTQYF
TRBJ2-1,15,TRBV9,TRBD2,CASSIGTSVGNEQFF
TRBJ2-1,15,TRBV5-1,.,CASSLEGARADEQFF
TRBJ2-5,15,TRBV10-3,TRBD2,CAISDSGRASDEQYF
TRBJ2-4,11,TRBV3-1,.,CASSLQGPQYF
TRBJ1-2,14,TRBV7-2,.,CASSFGDPNYGYTF
TRBJ2-3,16,TRBV6-1,.,CASSEAGEGEADTQYF
TRBJ1-2,14,TRBV5-1,.,CASSLSQGRNGYTF
TRBJ2-7,15,TRBV6-6,TRBD1,CASSYSRTGGNEQYF